One sample yielded the 25 T cell receptor beta chains listed below, sequenced in a study of beta chain features in type 1 diabetes. Sequencing targeted expressed TCRB transcripts, as all isolated RNA had been reverse transcribed. The protocol was immunoSEQ multiplex PCR, while the TCRdb copy is restricted to in-frame clones and leaves out a portion. The sample contains around 250,000 clones, roughly 13% of which appear only once. Sequencing input: naive CD4+ T cells from blood. The receptors here all came from a woman between 40 and 50 years old in good health.

The chain employs TRBV10-3 and TRBJ2-3; 11 bases are shared with TRBD2. With 6 bases clipped from V and 1 base from J, the junction kept 6 bases outside the gene matches. The germline V gene has CDR1 ENHRY and CDR2 SYGVKD. The CDR3 loop spans 16 amino acids. The CDR3 coding sequence is TGTGCCATCAGCCGACTAGCGGGGTCTGGCACAGATACGCAGTATTTT. Its translation: CAISRLAGSGTDTQYF.

The chain has TRBV28 and TRBJ2-3; 7 nucleotides agree with TRBD2. This CDR3 contains 14 residues. In germline, CDR1 is MDHEN, CDR2 SYDVKM. Losses at the gene ends were 6 bases for V and 3 bases for J; bases not matched to a gene: 6. In DNA, the CDR3 is TGTGCCAGCAGATGGACTAGGTCAACAGATACGCAGTATTTT. This encodes CASRWTRSTDTQYF.

The chain couples TRBV2 to TRBJ2-3; D perhaps matches TRBD1 (6 bases). The CDR3 consists of 14 residues. CDR1 and CDR2 from the germline V gene are SNHLY and FYNNEI. The V gene lost 4 bases and the J gene lost 5 bases, with 13 bases spanning the gap. CDR3 sequence (DNA): TGTGCCAGCAGTGTCCTACAGGGTCAAGATACGCAGTATTTT. Translated: CASSVLQGQDTQYF. The whole variable domain, remainder taken from reference TRBV2 and TRBJ2-3, is EPEVTQTPSHQVTQMGQEVILRCVPISNHLYFYWYRQILGQKVEFLVSFYNNEISEKSEIFDDQFSVERPDGSNFTLKIRSTKLEDSAMYFCASSVLQGQDTQYFGPGTRLTVL.

Ten or more counts support this clone. The chain uses TRBV4-1 and TRBJ2-5, with TRBD1 identical over 9 bases. V lost 1 base, J lost 1 base, and 1 base stayed unmatched. This CDR3 spans 15 amino acids. Germline V lookup: CDR1 MGHRA, CDR2 YSYEKL. CDR3 loop: CASSQGTGVQETQYF. DNA of the CDR3: TGCGCCAGCAGCCAAGGGACAGGGGTCCAAGAGACCCAGTACTTC.

This clone was counted a few times. The rearrangement joins TRBV14 to TRBJ1-4; the D is unclear. CDR3 size: 14 residues. Trimming removed 1 base at V and 4 bases at J, with 7 bases between. The germline V gene has CDR1 SGHDN and CDR2 FVKESK. The CDR3 nucleotides read TGTGCCAGCAGCCAAGTCCGGGATAATGAAAAACTGTTTTTT. Its protein product is CASSQVRDNEKLFF.

V gene TRBV5-1 combines with J gene TRBJ1-2; no clear D gene. The germline V gene has CDR1 SGHRS and CDR2 YFSETQ. The CDR3 extends over 14 amino acids. V was pared by 0 bases and J by 4 bases, with 10 bases between. The CDR3 protein is CASSLAPGSYGYTF. DNA of the CDR3: TGCGCCAGCAGCTTGGCCCCGGGTAGCTATGGCTACACCTTC.

In this sample, this clone turned up a few times. The chain is built from TRBV5-6 and TRBJ2-5, with D tentatively TRBD1 (5 bases). The germline V and J ends were trimmed by 2 bases and 3 bases, with 17 bases remaining between them. Germline V lookup: CDR1 SGHDT, CDR2 YYEEEE. This CDR3 is 16 amino acids long. The chain's CDR3 is CASSFVRKTEKETQYF. Here the CDR3 DNA reads TGTGCCAGCAGCTTTGTTCGCAAGACAGAAAAAGAGACCCAGTACTTC.

This clone was observed a few times. CDR3 nucleotide sequence: TGCGCCAGCAGTGAGTCGAAGGGACAGGGGGCTGTTGAGCAGTACTTC. Translating it yields CASSESKGQGAVEQYF. The J gene is TRBJ2-7, the V gene TRBV10-2; 12 nucleotides align to TRBD1. Germline V CDR1 and CDR2: WSHSY, SAAADI. Trimming at V came to 0 bases and at J to 7 bases, leaving 7 bases not matched to a gene. The CDR3 has 16 amino acids.

J is TRBJ2-5 and V is TRBV18, with D possibly TRBD1 on 6 matching bases. The CDR3 loop spans 15 amino acids. Trimming cost V 3 bases and J 1 base, with 12 bases left between them. Germline V gene sequence: CDR1 KGHSH, CDR2 LQKENI. The CDR3 sequence: CASSPYRVSQETQYF. CDR3 bases: TGTGCCAGCTCACCCTACAGGGTATCCCAAGAGACCCAGTACTTC. The entire variable domain, with the rest obtained from reference TRBV18 and TRBJ2-5, is as follows: NAGVMQNPRHLVRRRGQEARLRCSPMKGHSHVYWYRQLPEEGLKFMVYLQKENIIDESGMPKERFSAEFPKEGPSILRIQQVVRGDSAAYFCASSPYRVSQETQYFGPGTRLLVL.

This clone was detected only a few times. This sequence joins TRBV6-6 and TRBJ2-1; D perhaps matches TRBD1 (5 bases). The germline V gene encodes CDR1 MNHNY and CDR2 SVGAGI (reference sequence). The V end was cut by 7 bases, the J end by 6 bases, with 16 bases between. This CDR3 region has 14 residues. CDR3 loop: CASTLPGGANEQFF. As DNA, the CDR3 is TGTGCCAGCACCCTCCCCGGTGGGGCCAATGAGCAGTTCTTC.

This clone was seen a single time. The J gene is TRBJ1-6, the V gene TRBV5-1; D uncertain. The germline gives CDR1 SGHRS, CDR2 YFSETQ. This CDR3 contains 18 residues. Between the trimmed V and J ends, which lost 3 bases and 3 bases, there was a span of 19 bases. This CDR3 reads CASSYTITRVGYNSPLHF. CDR3 bases: TGCGCCAGCAGCTACACTATCACTAGGGTGGGCTATAATTCACCCCTCCACTTT. The full variable domain, rest sourced from reference TRBV5-1 and TRBJ1-6, is KAGVTQTPRYLIKTRGQQVTLSCSPISGHRSVSWYQQTPGQGLQFLFEYFSETQRNKGNFPGRFSGRQFSNSRSEMNVSTLELGDSALYLCASSYTITRVGYNSPLHFGNGTRLTVT.

The CDR3 sequence is CASSIDRSGWETQYF. CDR3 DNA: TGTGCCAGTAGTATAGACAGATCGGGGTGGGAGACCCAGTACTTC. This chain uses TRBV19 with TRBJ2-5; maybe TRBD2 (5 bases). The V gene lost 0 bases and the J gene lost 5 bases, with 13 bases spanning the gap. Looked up from germline, CDR1 is LNHDA and CDR2 is SQIVND (reference sequence). This CDR3 comprises 15 residues.

As concerns this clone: A junction boundary mismatches the germline segment, possibly from a read error. Here the CDR3 DNA reads TGTGCCAGTTCCCTCCGGGACAGGGCACCCCGGGCTGGGTCCAACGTCCTGACTTTC. Amino acid sequence: CASSLRDRAPRAGSNVLTF. This chain uses TRBV19 with TRBJ2-6, with 9 positions matching TRBD1. The CDR3 has 19 amino acids. Germline CDR1 is LNHDA and CDR2 is SQIVND (reference sequence).

This rearrangement joins TRBV5-1 to TRBJ2-1; 8 positions agree with TRBD1. This CDR3 region has 18 residues. CDR1 is SGHRS, CDR2 YFSETQ, per germline. V lost 2 bases to trimming and J lost 3 bases; unmatched junction nucleotides: 13. CDR3 in amino acids: CASSFGLRFGQGYNEQFF. CDR3 DNA sequence: TGCGCCAGCAGCTTTGGCCTTCGTTTCGGACAGGGCTACAATGAGCAGTTCTTC.

V and J are TRBV27 and TRBJ2-3; D might be TRBD2 (7 bases). CDR1 MNHEY and CDR2 SMNVEV come from the germline V gene (reference sequence). Trimming removed 3 bases from V and 4 bases from J, with 14 bases in between. This CDR3 is built from 15 residues. The CDR3 DNA sequence: TGTGCCAGCAGTTTCAAGGGGGGGAGATCAGATACGCAGTATTTT. It specifies CASSFKGGRSDTQYF.

This clone was observed a handful of times. The CDR3 DNA sequence: TGTGCCAGCAGCTTAGGGCCCAGGGGGGCCAAAAACATTCAGTACTTC. Amino acids: CASSLGPRGAKNIQYF. This sequence joins TRBV11-2 and TRBJ2-4; 7 nucleotides agree with TRBD1. This CDR3 region has 16 residues. V was pared by 1 base and J by 1 base, with 4 bases of the junction left unmatched. The germline V gene has CDR1 SGHAT and CDR2 FQNNGV.

The V and J genes are TRBV7-2 and TRBJ2-3; TRBD2 agrees at 15 bases. V lost 5 bases, J lost 5 bases, and 8 bases stayed unmatched. The CDR3 is made up of 17 amino acids. CDR1 is SGHTA and CDR2 is FQGNSA in the germline V gene. CDR3 nucleotide sequence: TGTGCCAGCAGCCCTATGGGACTAGCGGGGGGAGGAGATACGCAGTATTTT. It yields the protein CASSPMGLAGGGDTQYF.

This clone was recorded a few times. This chain connects TRBV5-4 to TRBJ1-1; 10 nucleotides agree with TRBD1. CDR1 and CDR2 (germline): SGHNT, YYREEE (reference sequence). This CDR3 is 14 amino acids long. V gave up 2 bases and J gave up 4 bases; unmatched junction bases: 2. The CDR3 DNA is TGTGCCAGCAGCTTTGACAGGGGGCGCACTGAAGCTTTCTTT. Translating it yields CASSFDRGRTEAFF.

The chain uses TRBV5-6 and TRBJ2-3; TRBD1 agrees at 8 bases. The CDR3 sequence is 15 residues long. V lost 0 bases, J lost 0 bases, and 0 bases stayed unmatched. CDR1 and CDR2 (germline): SGHDT, YYEEEE. The CDR3 DNA follows: TGTGCCAGCAGCTTGGGACAGGGGAGCACAGATACGCAGTATTTT. As protein: CASSLGQGSTDTQYF.

The rearrangement links TRBV19 to TRBJ1-5; no clear D. The CDR3 spans 12 residues. Trimming pared 10 bases from V and 3 bases from J, leaving 10 bases between. Germline V lookup: CDR1 LNHDA, CDR2 SQIVND (reference sequence). This CDR3 reads CAIGPDNQPQHF. In DNA, the CDR3 is TGTGCCATTGGGCCCGACAATCAGCCCCAGCATTTT.

This clone was detected only a few times. The V call is TRBV29-1, the J call TRBJ2-2; D might be TRBD2 (5 bases). With 7 bases removed from V and 7 bases from J, the gap between germline ends came to 7 bases. This CDR3 spans 10 amino acids. Germline V gene sequence: CDR1 SQVTM, CDR2 ANQGSEA. The CDR3 DNA sequence: TGCAGCGGAGGGAACGGGGAGCTGTTTTTT. The encoded protein is CSGGNGELFF.

This clone was detected only a few times. The chain joins TRBV9 to TRBJ2-7; 10 nucleotides line up with TRBD2. The CDR3 consists of 16 residues. V gave up 3 bases and J gave up 7 bases; unmatched junction bases: 13. Per germline, CDR1 SGDLS and CDR2 YYNGEE. CDR3 in amino acids: CASSESPSGGAGEQYF. The CDR3 nucleotides are TGTGCCAGCAGCGAGAGCCCAAGCGGGGGGGCGGGGGAGCAGTACTTC.

The chain couples TRBV5-6 to TRBJ2-7; D might be TRBD1 (6 bases). The CDR3 runs to 13 residues. V lost 2 bases to trimming and J lost 3 bases, with 9 bases between them. CDR1 and CDR2 (germline): SGHDT, YYEEEE. DNA of the CDR3: TGTGCCAGCAGCTTTGGCAGGGGCTACGAGCAGTACTTC. Its translation: CASSFGRGYEQYF.

The chain uses TRBV18 and TRBJ2-5; 16 bases agree with TRBD2. Trimming removed 3 bases from V and 5 bases from J; junction bases left unmatched: 9. The CDR3 length is 18 residues. Looked up from germline, CDR1 is KGHSH and CDR2 is LQKENI. This CDR3 reads CASSPPGLAGGRSETQYF. The CDR3 DNA reads TGTGCCAGCTCACCCCCGGGACTAGCGGGGGGGCGATCGGAGACCCAGTACTTC.

This clone came up a few times. The CDR3 region is CASSPWQSGYSNQPQHF. The CDR3, as DNA: TGTGCCAGCAGCCCCTGGCAAAGTGGTTATAGCAATCAGCCCCAGCATTTT. The chain couples TRBV5-6 to TRBJ1-5; D uncertain. The CDR3 spans 17 residues. The V gene's germline CDR1 is SGHDT and CDR2 YYEEEE. With 4 bases removed from V and 0 bases from J, the gap between germline ends came to 17 bases.